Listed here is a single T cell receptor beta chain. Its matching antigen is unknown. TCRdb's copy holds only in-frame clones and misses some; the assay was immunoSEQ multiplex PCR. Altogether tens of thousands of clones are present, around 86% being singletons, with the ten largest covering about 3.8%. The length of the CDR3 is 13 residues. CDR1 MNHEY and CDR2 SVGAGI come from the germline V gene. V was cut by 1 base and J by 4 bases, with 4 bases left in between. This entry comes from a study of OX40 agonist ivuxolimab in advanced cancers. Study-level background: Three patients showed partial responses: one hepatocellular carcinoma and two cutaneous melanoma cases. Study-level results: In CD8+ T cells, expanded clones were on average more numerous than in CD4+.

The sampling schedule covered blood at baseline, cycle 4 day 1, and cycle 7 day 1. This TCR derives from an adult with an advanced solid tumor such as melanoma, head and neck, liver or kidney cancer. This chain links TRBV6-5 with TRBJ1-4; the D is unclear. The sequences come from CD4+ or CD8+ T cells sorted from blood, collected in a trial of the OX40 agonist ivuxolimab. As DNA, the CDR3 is TGTGCCAGCAGTTACTTCGTTAATGAAAAACTGTTTTTT. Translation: CASSYFVNEKLFF.